This is a list of T cell receptor beta chains from one sample in a study of beta chain features in type 1 diabetes. Profiled with immunoSEQ multiplex PCR; TCRdb holds only in-frame clones, not every one. The table records some 700,000 clones, 13% of them present only once. Material for sequencing was naive CD4+ T cells from blood. These receptors all stem from a man in his late teens or twenties with type 1 diabetes. CDR3s include the opening cysteine and the closing phenylalanine or tryptophan. Fields, in order: clone size, V gene, D gene, J gene, CDR3 DNA, CDR3 protein. D genes are given only for firm matches. Only some rows state a clone size, as once, few, many or a class for expanded clones.

size: once; V: TRBV9; D: TRBD1; J: TRBJ1-2; DNA: TGTGCCAGCACGGGACAGGGTAGCTACACCTTC; CDR3: CASTGQGSYTF
size: -; V: TRBV28; D: TRBD1; J: TRBJ2-7; DNA: TGTGCCAGCAGCCAACCGGGACAGGGTTCATACGAGCAGTACTTC; CDR3: CASSQPGQGSYEQYF
size: -; V: TRBV18; D: -; J: TRBJ2-5; DNA: TGTGCCAGCTCACCAACCGAGGGAGAGACCCAGTACTTC; CDR3: CASSPTEGETQYF
size: -; V: TRBV6-5; D: -; J: TRBJ2-7; DNA: TGTGCCAGCAGTGCACTGGGTGTCGACTACGAGCAGTACTTC; CDR3: CASSALGVDYEQYF
size: -; V: TRBV7-2; D: -; J: TRBJ1-2; DNA: TGTGCCAGCAGCACCCCTGGTTCAGGCCCCTATGGCTACACCTTC; CDR3: CASSTPGSGPYGYTF
size: few; V: TRBV28; D: -; J: TRBJ2-7; DNA: TGTGCCAGCAGAAACTCGCTTTTGGGCAGGGGCCACGAGCAGTACTTC; CDR3: CASRNSLLGRGHEQYF
size: few; V: TRBV7-6; D: -; J: TRBJ2-3; DNA: TGTGCCAGCAGCTTAGGGGGGGCCGCGACAGATACGCAGTATTTT; CDR3: CASSLGGAATDTQYF
size: -; V: TRBV30; D: -; J: TRBJ1-4; DNA: TGTGCCTGGAGTAATCCCGCGGGCCCTCCAGGCGAAAAACTGTTTTTT; CDR3: CAWSNPAGPPGEKLFF
size: -; V: TRBV7-6; D: -; J: TRBJ1-1; DNA: TGTGCCAGCAGCTCAGGCGTAGACACTGAAGCTTTCTTT; CDR3: CASSSGVDTEAFF
size: few; V: TRBV25-1; D: -; J: TRBJ2-3; DNA: TGTGCCAGCAGTGATTCAGGGATTGGTACAGATACGCAGTATTTT; CDR3: CASSDSGIGTDTQYF
size: -; V: TRBV11-3; D: -; J: TRBJ2-4; DNA: TGTGCCAGCAGCTTAGCAGTTGCCAAAAACATTCAGTACTTC; CDR3: CASSLAVAKNIQYF
size: few; V: TRBV29-1; D: -; J: TRBJ1-5; DNA: TGCAGCGTGGGGACGGATAGCAATCAGCCCCAGCATTTT; CDR3: CSVGTDSNQPQHF
size: few; V: TRBV7-8; D: -; J: TRBJ2-1; DNA: TGTGCCAGCAGCTCCCAGCGGCGGGTGGGCAATGAGCAGTTCTTC; CDR3: CASSSQRRVGNEQFF
size: -; V: TRBV6-6; D: -; J: TRBJ2-7; DNA: TGTGCCAGCAGGGGAATGAGTGCGGGCTACGAGCAGTACTTC; CDR3: CASRGMSAGYEQYF
size: -; V: TRBV5-4; D: -; J: TRBJ2-7; DNA: TGTGCCAGCAGCCGCCGAGCGACCAGGGGAAGCTACGAGCAGTACTTC; CDR3: CASSRRATRGSYEQYF
size: few; V: TRBV7-9; D: -; J: TRBJ2-1; DNA: TGTGCCAGCAGCTCTCCAGGGAGTGGGGTCAATGAGCAGTTCTTC; CDR3: CASSSPGSGVNEQFF
size: -; V: TRBV7-2; D: TRBD1; J: TRBJ2-3; DNA: TGTGCCAGCAGAAGACAGGGGACGCAGTATTTT; CDR3: CASRRQGTQYF
size: few; V: TRBV29-1; D: TRBD2; J: TRBJ2-3; DNA: TGCAGCGGAAGTACCGGGACTAGCCCAGATACGCAGTATTTT; CDR3: CSGSTGTSPDTQYF
size: few; V: TRBV7-9; D: -; J: TRBJ2-2; DNA: TGTGCCAGCAGCTTAGGTGACAGGAACACCGGGGAGCTGTTTTTT; CDR3: CASSLGDRNTGELFF
size: -; V: TRBV11-1; D: TRBD1; J: TRBJ2-7; DNA: TGTGCCAGCAGCCGCTGGACAGGTGAGAACTACGAGCAGTACTTC; CDR3: CASSRWTGENYEQYF
size: -; V: TRBV29-1; D: TRBD1; J: TRBJ1-1; DNA: TGCAGCGTTGGGGGACAGGGTACAGCTTTCTTT; CDR3: CSVGGQGTAFF
size: -; V: TRBV28; D: TRBD1; J: TRBJ2-7; DNA: TGTGCCAGCAGTCGTTGGCAGGGGGCGCGGGACGAGCAGTACTTC; CDR3: CASSRWQGARDEQYF
size: -; V: TRBV6-6; D: -; J: TRBJ2-3; DNA: TGTGCCAGCAGGTCCGAGAGAAGCACAGATACGCAGTATTTT; CDR3: CASRSERSTDTQYF
size: -; V: TRBV6-6; D: TRBD1; J: TRBJ1-2; DNA: TGTGCCAGCACCGACTCGGGGCAGGGGGCGCTCGGTGGCTACACCTTC; CDR3: CASTDSGQGALGGYTF
size: -; V: TRBV4-2; D: -; J: TRBJ1-5; DNA: TGTGCCAGCAGCCAAGATACGGGCGGGTTAGGGAACCAGCCCCAGCATTTT; CDR3: CASSQDTGGLGNQPQHF
size: few; V: TRBV10-3; D: -; J: TRBJ2-7; DNA: TGTGCCTGCGGCCTGAGCTCCTACGAGCAGTACTTC; CDR3: CACGLSSYEQYF